A selection of T cell receptor beta chains follows, all from one sample in a study of Ad26.COV2.S vaccination and SARS-CoV-2 variants. Repertoires were generated with immunoSEQ multiplex PCR, while TCRdb's copy carries only in-frame clones and drops some. The data contain about 350,000 clones, more than 75% of them seen just once; the ten biggest clones take up 3.3%. The specimen comprised peripheral blood, sampled in a trial of Ad26.COV2.S vaccine versus placebo. The receptors stem from a person aged 18-65 years who received the Ad26.COV2.S COVID-19 vaccine or a placebo. CDR3s include the opening cysteine and the closing phenylalanine or tryptophan. Some rows mark clone size as missing; the rest say once, few, many or name a class of expanded clone.

>TRBV2|-|TRBJ2-3
CASRGQGLSTDTQYF
>TRBV3-1/TRBV3-2|-|TRBJ1-5
CASSQGKGVSNQPQHF
>TRBV11-3|once|TRBJ1-5
CASSRDRGHQPQHF
>TRBV7-2|-|TRBJ2-2
CASSFGLAGGRWTGELFF
>TRBV6-2/TRBV6-3|-|TRBJ2-5
CASSGHLRGLAGISYQETQYF
>TRBV11-2|-|TRBJ2-7
CASSLGVSGGPESYEQYF
>TRBV2|-|TRBJ1-6
CASKGLGDRSPLHF
>TRBV7-9|-|TRBJ2-7
CASNPGAGPELSYEQYF
>TRBV27|-|TRBJ2-7
CASSLSRTSAGEQYF
>TRBV10-2|-|TRBJ1-1
CASSEPRRGMNTEAFF
>TRBV7-6|-|TRBJ2-2
CASSPDTGELFF
>TRBV4-3|-|TRBJ2-7
CASSHPGTGVSYEQYF
>TRBV5-4|-|TRBJ1-2
CASKGQGPGYTF